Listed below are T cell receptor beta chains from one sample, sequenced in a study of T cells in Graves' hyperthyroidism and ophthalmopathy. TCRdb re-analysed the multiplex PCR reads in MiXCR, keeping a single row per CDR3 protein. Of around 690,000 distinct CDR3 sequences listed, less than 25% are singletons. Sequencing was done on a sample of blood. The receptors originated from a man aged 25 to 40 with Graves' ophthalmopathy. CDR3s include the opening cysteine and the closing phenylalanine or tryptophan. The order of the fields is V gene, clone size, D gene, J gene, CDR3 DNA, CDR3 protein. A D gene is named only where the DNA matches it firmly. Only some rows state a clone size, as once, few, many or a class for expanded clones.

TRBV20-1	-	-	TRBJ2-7	TGCGGAGGAGAAACCAACTACGAGCAGTACTTC	CGGETNYEQYF
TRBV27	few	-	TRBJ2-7	TGTGCCAGCAGTCCCTCAGGAAGGGTCTTGTCCTACGAGCAGTACTTC	CASSPSGRVLSYEQYF
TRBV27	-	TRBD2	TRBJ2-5	TGTGCCAGCAGTCCCGGACTAGCGGGCCACCGGTACTTC	CASSPGLAGHRYF
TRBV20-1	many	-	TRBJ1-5	TGCAGTGCTAGAGAGAGTTACAGGATTGGGAATCAGCCCCAGCATTTT	CSARESYRIGNQPQHF
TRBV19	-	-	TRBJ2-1	TGTGCCAGTAGTATGGTTAGGACACTTCACAATGAGCAGTTCTTC	CASSMVRTLHNEQFF
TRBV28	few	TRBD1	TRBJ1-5	TGTGCCAGCAGTCAAAAAAGGACAGGTATTAGCAATCAGCCCCAGCATTTT	CASSQKRTGISNQPQHF
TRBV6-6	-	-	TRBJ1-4	TGTGCCAGCAGTTACTCGGGGGGGCTTTACGAAAAACTGTTTTTT	CASSYSGGLYEKLFF
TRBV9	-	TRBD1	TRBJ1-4	TGTGCCAGCAGCGAGGGAGGGACAGACGGAACAACTAATGAAAAACTGTTTTTT	CASSEGGTDGTTNEKLFF
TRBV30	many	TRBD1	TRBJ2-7	TGTGCCTGGACCCGGGACAGGGGCTACGAGCAGTACTTC	CAWTRDRGYEQYF
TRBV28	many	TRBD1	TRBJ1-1	TGTGCCAGCAGATCGGACAGGGGGACCACTGAAGCTTTCTTT	CASRSDRGTTEAFF
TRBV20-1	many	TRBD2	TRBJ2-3	TGCAGTGCTCTAAATAGGGACTACCCCACAGATACGCAGTATTTT	CSALNRDYPTDTQYF
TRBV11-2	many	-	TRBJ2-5	TGTGCCAGCAGCTCCGGTGGGCAGGGAGGTCAGGAGACCCAGTACTTC	CASSSGGQGGQETQYF
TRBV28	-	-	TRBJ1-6	TGTGCCAGCGTCTCCAGGGGAGGATCCTATAATTCACCCCTCCACTTT	CASVSRGGSYNSPLHF
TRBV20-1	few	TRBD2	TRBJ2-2	TGCAGTGCCGCAGCGGGAGGGAACACCGGGGAGCTGTTTTTT	CSAAAGGNTGELFF
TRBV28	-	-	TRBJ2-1	TGTGCCAGCACGGGGTGGGGACTTTCCTCCAATGAGCAGTTCTTC	CASTGWGLSSNEQFF
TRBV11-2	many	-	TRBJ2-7	TGTGCCAGCAGCCCGAGCGCCCCATACGAGCAGTACTTC	CASSPSAPYEQYF
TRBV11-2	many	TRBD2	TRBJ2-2	TGTGCCAGCAGTTCTAAGGGACTAGCGGGAGGGGCCGGGGAGCTGTTTTTT	CASSSKGLAGGAGELFF
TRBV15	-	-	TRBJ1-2	TGTGCCACCAGCAGAGATCCCCTAGGCAGGGAGGGTGGCTACACCTTC	CATSRDPLGREGGYTF
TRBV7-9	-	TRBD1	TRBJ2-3	TGTGCCAGCCGGACAGGGGGGGAAGATACGCAGTATTTT	CASRTGGEDTQYF
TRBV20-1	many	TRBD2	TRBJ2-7	TGCAGTGCTAGTAGACCTGGCGGGAGAATCAACGAGCAGTACTTC	CSASRPGGRINEQYF
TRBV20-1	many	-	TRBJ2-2	TGCAGTGCAGAGGACGAGCAGAACACCGGGGAGCTGTTTTTT	CSAEDEQNTGELFF